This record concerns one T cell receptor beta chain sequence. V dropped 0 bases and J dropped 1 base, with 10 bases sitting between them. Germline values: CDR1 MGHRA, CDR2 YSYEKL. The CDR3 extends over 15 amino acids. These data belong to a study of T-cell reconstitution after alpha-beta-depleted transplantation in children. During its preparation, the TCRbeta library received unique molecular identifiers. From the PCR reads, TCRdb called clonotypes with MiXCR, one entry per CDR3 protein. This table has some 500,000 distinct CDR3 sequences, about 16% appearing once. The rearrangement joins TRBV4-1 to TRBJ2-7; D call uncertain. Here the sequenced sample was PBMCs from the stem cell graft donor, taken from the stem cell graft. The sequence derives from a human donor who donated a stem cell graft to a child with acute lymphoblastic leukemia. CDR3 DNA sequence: TGCGCCAGCAGCCAAGATGGCGTCTATTCCTACGAGCAGTACTTC. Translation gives CASSQDGVYSYEQYF.